This T cell receptor (beta chain) is from a study of blood T cell repertoires in COVID-19. Across the study: PBMCs, B-cell-depleted T cells, or T cells were the source of the cDNA or gDNA that made up the material.

As regards this clone: A junction end diverges from the germline sequence, so it may reflect a read error.

CDR3 length: 13 amino acids. The germline gives CDR1 MDHEN, CDR2 SYDVKM. Only in-frame clones appear in the TCRdb table, and some are missing; sequencing was by immunoSEQ multiplex PCR. Of approximately 170,000 clones in the sample, 84% were seen once. A Seattle source enrolled patients during active infection and followed them longitudinally. The receptor's source is a woman aged 80 or over with COVID-19, enrolled during active disease. The genes are TRBV28 and TRBJ1-5, with D hard to call. Sequencing was performed on peripheral blood. CDR3: CTSTLPVGQPQHF. CDR3 coding DNA: TGTACCAGCACCCTTCCTGTCGGTCAGCCCCAGCATTTT.